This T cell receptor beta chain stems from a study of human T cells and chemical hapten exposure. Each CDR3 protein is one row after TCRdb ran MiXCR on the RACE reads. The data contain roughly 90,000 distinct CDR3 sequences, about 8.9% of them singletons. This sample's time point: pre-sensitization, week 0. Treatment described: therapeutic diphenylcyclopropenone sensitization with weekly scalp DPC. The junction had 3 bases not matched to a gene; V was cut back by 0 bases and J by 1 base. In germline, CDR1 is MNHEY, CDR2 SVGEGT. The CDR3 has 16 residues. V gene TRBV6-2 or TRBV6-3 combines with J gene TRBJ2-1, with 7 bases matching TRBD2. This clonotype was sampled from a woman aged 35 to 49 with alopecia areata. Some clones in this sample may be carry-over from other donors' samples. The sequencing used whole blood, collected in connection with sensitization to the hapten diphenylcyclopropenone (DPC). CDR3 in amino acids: CASSYSIGGSYNEQFF. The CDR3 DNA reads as TGTGCCAGCAGTTACTCGATCGGGGGGTCCTACAATGAGCAGTTCTTC.